Below, one T cell receptor (beta chain) is given with its context. Its target is unknown. This sample is drawn from a study of OX40 agonist ivuxolimab in advanced cancers. Study background: Checkpoint inhibitors had been given previously to 35% to 50% of patients.

Data came from immunoSEQ multiplex PCR; TCRdb stores just in-frame clones and leaves some out. The data hold roughly 32,000 clones, with roughly 83% observed a single time. The study's findings and limits: Among T cells, CD8+ cells averaged more expanded clones than CD4+ cells. Blood T cells, both CD4+ and CD8+, expanded clonally by week 6 at 0.1 to 3.0 mg/kg. The study did not work out the antigen specificity of the expanded peripheral T cells.

Sequenced here: CD4+ or CD8+ T cells sorted from blood, sampled in a trial of the OX40 agonist ivuxolimab. The TCR sequence derives from an adult with an advanced solid tumor such as melanoma, head and neck, liver or kidney cancer.

This chain's CDR3 is CAGRDRGWGPQHF. The DNA of the CDR3 is TGTGCCGGCCGGGACAGGGGTTGGGGGCCCCAGCATTTT. The genes are TRBV6-6 and TRBJ1-5; 10 nucleotides align to TRBD1. J gave up 9 bases and V 11 bases, and 10 bases lay outside the gene matches. This CDR3 has 13 residues. Looked up from germline, CDR1 is MNHNY and CDR2 is SVGAGI (reference sequence).